A selection of T cell receptor beta chains follows, all from one sample in a study of cytomegalovirus exposure and HLA in healthy donors. Libraries were prepared by immunoSEQ multiplex PCR; TCRdb keeps only in-frame clonotypes and omits some of them. This table holds around 140,000 clones, 61% found once. Sequenced input: PBMCs. These receptors were collected from a male donor in good health and CMV-seronegative. Both conserved end residues are part of each CDR3. The order of the fields is D gene, clone size, J gene, V gene, CDR3 DNA, CDR3 protein. D genes are given only for firm matches. Expanded clones are given a class, and other clones once, few, many or no size at all.

d_call: TRBD1; clone_size: once; j_call: TRBJ2-2; v_call: TRBV30; cdr3_nt: TGTGCCTGGGGGACCCCGGGACAGGGGCCTCACCGGGAGCTGTTTTTT; cdr3_aa: CAWGTPGQGPHRELFF
d_call: .; clone_size: few; j_call: TRBJ2-5; v_call: TRBV30; cdr3_nt: TGTGCCTGGGGCACAGGAGAGACCCAGTACTTC; cdr3_aa: CAWGTGETQYF
d_call: TRBD1; clone_size: few; j_call: TRBJ1-3; v_call: TRBV28; cdr3_nt: TGTGCCAGCAGTTTTTGGGGACAGGAGTTCTCTGGAAACACCATATATTTT; cdr3_aa: CASSFWGQEFSGNTIYF
d_call: .; clone_size: few; j_call: TRBJ2-7; v_call: TRBV12-1; cdr3_nt: TGTGCCAGCAGCCAAACGACAGGTACCTCCTACGAGCAGTACTTC; cdr3_aa: CASSQTTGTSYEQYF
d_call: .; clone_size: once; j_call: TRBJ1-2; v_call: TRBV6-5; cdr3_nt: TGTGCCAGCAGTTCGCCCTCCGGGAACTATGGCTACACCTTC; cdr3_aa: CASSSPSGNYGYTF
d_call: .; clone_size: .; j_call: TRBJ2-5; v_call: TRBV27; cdr3_nt: TGTGCCAGCAGGCACAGGGGAGGTAGACGAGAGACCCAGTACTTC; cdr3_aa: CASRHRGGRRETQYF
d_call: .; clone_size: .; j_call: TRBJ1-1; v_call: TRBV28; cdr3_nt: TGTGCCAGCAGTTTATGGGGGCGCGGCACTGAAGCTTTCTTT; cdr3_aa: CASSLWGRGTEAFF
d_call: .; clone_size: .; j_call: TRBJ2-1; v_call: TRBV9; cdr3_nt: TGTGCCAGCAGCCTCAGAGTGGGGCGGGGGCGCTACAATGAGCAGTTCTTC; cdr3_aa: CASSLRVGRGRYNEQFF
d_call: .; clone_size: .; j_call: TRBJ2-1; v_call: TRBV5-1; cdr3_nt: TGCGCCAGCAGCTTGGGGCTAACTACCTCCTACAATGAGCAGTTCTTC; cdr3_aa: CASSLGLTTSYNEQFF
d_call: TRBD1; clone_size: .; j_call: TRBJ1-1; v_call: TRBV5-4; cdr3_nt: TGTGCCAGCATAGGACAGGTTAATCAAAACACTGAAGCTTTCTTT; cdr3_aa: CASIGQVNQNTEAFF
d_call: .; clone_size: few; j_call: TRBJ2-6; v_call: TRBV15; cdr3_nt: TGTGCCACCAGCAGAAATCGACAGCTAAGCTCTGGGGCCAACGTCCTGACTTTC; cdr3_aa: CATSRNRQLSSGANVLTF
d_call: TRBD1; clone_size: .; j_call: TRBJ2-7; v_call: TRBV6-1; cdr3_nt: TGTGCCAGCAGTGACCGGGACAGGGCCTACGAGCAGTACTTC; cdr3_aa: CASSDRDRAYEQYF
d_call: .; clone_size: .; j_call: TRBJ2-7; v_call: TRBV27; cdr3_nt: TGTGCCAGCAGTAGACACTTAGGCCCCTACGAGCAGTACTTC; cdr3_aa: CASSRHLGPYEQYF
d_call: TRBD1; clone_size: .; j_call: TRBJ1-3; v_call: TRBV7-2; cdr3_nt: TGTGCCAGCAGCCCAGGACAGGGTGAGGGCCTCTGCCTTTTT; cdr3_aa: CASSPGQGEGLCLF
d_call: TRBD1; clone_size: .; j_call: TRBJ1-2; v_call: TRBV5-4; cdr3_nt: TGTGCCAGCAGCCCCGGACAGGGCGCAAACTATGGCTACACCTTC; cdr3_aa: CASSPGQGANYGYTF
d_call: .; clone_size: few; j_call: TRBJ2-3; v_call: TRBV9; cdr3_nt: TGTGCCAGCAGCGTAGCCCCGACTAGCACAGATACGCAGTATTTT; cdr3_aa: CASSVAPTSTDTQYF
d_call: TRBD1; clone_size: .; j_call: TRBJ2-5; v_call: TRBV29-1; cdr3_nt: TGCAGCGTTCGAAGGGGGCTCCAAGAGACCCAGTACTTC; cdr3_aa: CSVRRGLQETQYF
d_call: .; clone_size: few; j_call: TRBJ1-5; v_call: TRBV7-2; cdr3_nt: TGTGCCAGCAGCCAGGACAACTATAGCAATCAGCCCCAGCATTTT; cdr3_aa: CASSQDNYSNQPQHF
d_call: .; clone_size: many; j_call: TRBJ1-1; v_call: TRBV19; cdr3_nt: TGTGCCAGTAGTTCTACAGGGTGGGCTGAAGCTTTCTTT; cdr3_aa: CASSSTGWAEAFF
d_call: .; clone_size: few; j_call: TRBJ1-1; v_call: TRBV2; cdr3_nt: TGTGCCAGCAGAAACAGGAATCGATACACTGAAGCTTTCTTT; cdr3_aa: CASRNRNRYTEAFF
d_call: TRBD1; clone_size: once; j_call: TRBJ1-1; v_call: TRBV5-1; cdr3_nt: TGCGCCAGCAGCTCAGGCCAACCGGGACAGACTGAAGCTTTCTTT; cdr3_aa: CASSSGQPGQTEAFF
d_call: .; clone_size: few; j_call: TRBJ2-3; v_call: TRBV5-4; cdr3_nt: TGTGCCAGCAGTATCGGACAGGGAGGGCCAGATACGCAGTATTTT; cdr3_aa: CASSIGQGGPDTQYF
d_call: .; clone_size: .; j_call: TRBJ1-6; v_call: TRBV4-3; cdr3_nt: TGCGCCAGCAGCCAAGATGTCAGGGCCTCAAATTCACCCCTCCACTTT; cdr3_aa: CASSQDVRASNSPLHF
d_call: .; clone_size: .; j_call: TRBJ1-1; v_call: TRBV7-9; cdr3_nt: TGTGCGGACACGCCGGGCACTGAAGCTTTCTTT; cdr3_aa: CADTPGTEAFF
d_call: TRBD1; clone_size: .; j_call: TRBJ1-1; v_call: TRBV30; cdr3_nt: TGTGCCTGGAGTGTACAGGGGGGGAGTCGAGCTTTCTTT; cdr3_aa: CAWSVQGGSRAFF
d_call: .; clone_size: few; j_call: TRBJ2-1; v_call: TRBV7-3; cdr3_nt: TGTGCCAGCAGCTCATACACTAGCAATGAGCAGTTCTTC; cdr3_aa: CASSSYTSNEQFF
d_call: .; clone_size: .; j_call: TRBJ2-7; v_call: TRBV4-1; cdr3_nt: TGCGCCAGCAGCCAAGCTGGGGCGAGAACCCTCGAGCAGTACTTC; cdr3_aa: CASSQAGARTLEQYF